These 30 T cell receptor beta chains share one sample of origin, sequenced in a study of CD8+CD57+ T cells in acquired aplastic anemia. For CDR3 and TCR beta VDJ profiling, genomic DNA was the template used. TCRdb passed the reads through MiXCR, listing each CDR3 protein once. The data show under 350,000 distinct CDR3 sequences, roughly 53% seen once. CD8+CD57+ cell expansion, shown by flow cytometry, had occurred in the patients selected for sequencing. The sample comprised sorted CD4+, CD8+, or CD8+CD57+ T cells (not recorded which) from PBMCs. Every receptor here comes from a human donor with aplastic anemia.

This sequence joins TRBV19 and TRBJ2-7, with D tentatively TRBD2 (6 bases). The CDR3 has 13 residues. Germline V CDR1 and CDR2: LNHDA, SQIVND (reference sequence). V dropped 9 bases and J dropped 3 bases, with 15 bases sitting between them. Written as DNA, the CDR3 is TGTGCCAGCTCGGAGACTAGTCTCTACGAGCAGTACTTC. This sequence encodes CASSETSLYEQYF.

This clonotype was seen at least ten times. This sequence joins TRBV14 and TRBJ1-2; no firm D call. The CDR3 totals 14 residues. CDR1 is SGHDN, CDR2 FVKESK, per germline. V lost 1 base and J lost 0, with 6 bases in between. The CDR3 coding sequence is TGTGCCAGCAGCCAAGTATCAACTAACTATGGCTACACCTTC. This sequence encodes CASSQVSTNYGYTF. The full variable domain, rest sourced from reference TRBV14 and TRBJ1-2, is EAGVTQFPSHSVIEKGQTVTLRCDPISGHDNLYWYRRVMGKEIKFLLHFVKESKQDESGMPNNRFLAERTGGTYSTLKVQPAELEDSGVYFCASSQVSTNYGYTFGSGTRLTVV.

In the case of this clonotype: The DNA is left out, because the CDR3 cannot be placed on it with certainty; the CDR3 is given as TCRdb lists it. The CDR3 reads CASTSGLGANQPQHF. The gene calls are TRBV19 and TRBJ1-5. Including both end residues, the CDR3 is 15 amino acids long. Germline loops: CDR1 LNHDA, CDR2 SQIVND (reference sequence).

With respect to this clonotype: Compared with germline, one end of the junction differs, possibly owing to a read error. This chain joins TRBV7-6 and TRBJ2-1; D may match TRBD1 or TRBD2 (6 bases each). Germline V gene lookup returns CDR1 SGHVS and CDR2 FNYEAQ. There are 17 residues in the CDR3. CDR3 DNA sequence: TGTGCCGGCAGCCCGCGGGGTGGAGGGACAATAGACAATGAGCAGTTCTTC. This encodes CAGSPRGGGTIDNEQFF.

This chain joins TRBV2 and TRBJ1-4, with D possibly being TRBD1 (6 bases). The germline gives CDR1 SNHLY, CDR2 FYNNEI. Trimming removed 4 bases at V and 7 bases at J, with 19 bases between. This CDR3 has 16 residues. Here the CDR3 reads CASSGHREESGEKLFF. The CDR3 DNA follows: TGTGCCAGCAGTGGGCACAGGGAAGAATCAGGTGAAAAACTGTTTTTT. The full variable domain, its missing parts supplied by reference TRBV2 and TRBJ1-4, is EPEVTQTPSHQVTQMGQEVILRCVPISNHLYFYWYRQILGQKVEFLVSFYNNEISEKSEIFDDQFSVERPDGSNFTLKIRSTKLEDSAMYFCASSGHREESGEKLFFGSGTQLSVL.

In this sample, this clonotype turned up many times. The V and J genes are TRBV3-1 and TRBJ1-6; possible D gene TRBD1, 5 bases. Germline V gives CDR1 LGHDT, CDR2 YNNKEL (reference sequence). There are 14 residues in the CDR3. V was pared by 1 base and J by 9 bases, with 10 bases between. The CDR3 nucleotides are TGTGCCAGCAGCCAAGCCGGGGGGGGTTCACCCCTCCACTTT. Translating it yields CASSQAGGGSPLHF.

J is TRBJ2-3 and V is TRBV20-1, with TRBD2 identical over 7 bases. The V gene's germline CDR1 is DFQATT and CDR2 SNEGSKA (reference sequence). V shed 6 bases and J 2 bases; nucleotides not matched to a gene: 5. The CDR3 has 13 amino acids. The CDR3 sequence: CSAKTSYTDTQYF. The CDR3 DNA is TGCAGTGCAAAGACTAGCTACACAGATACGCAGTATTTT.

This chain links TRBV5-1 with TRBJ2-3, with D unclear. CDR3 size: 13 residues. V was clipped by 1 base and J by 3 bases, with 6 bases between them. Germline V CDR1 and CDR2: SGHRS, YFSETQ. CDR3 sequence reads: CASSLYITDTQYF. In DNA form, the CDR3 reads TGCGCCAGCAGCTTGTATATTACAGATACGCAGTATTTT.

This clonotype has more than one count but fewer than ten. This CDR3 reads CASSVDFYEQYF. CDR3 nucleotide sequence: TGTGCCAGCAGCGTCGACTTCTACGAGCAGTACTTC. The genes are TRBV2 and TRBJ2-7, with D unresolved. The CDR3 is made up of 12 amino acids. Germline assignment: CDR1 SNHLY and CDR2 FYNNEI. V was trimmed by 6 bases and J by 3 bases, leaving 9 bases between them.

The sample holds one count of this clonotype. This chain links TRBV20-1 with TRBJ2-3, with D unresolved. The V end lost 3 bases, the J end lost 6 bases, and 16 bases lay between the germline ends. The length of the CDR3 is 14 residues. Germline CDR1 reads DFQATT; CDR2 reads SNEGSKA (reference sequence). DNA for the CDR3: TGCAGTGCTAGCAGGCAGGAGATGACGGATACGCAGTATTTT. Protein sequence: CSASRQEMTDTQYF.

This chain connects TRBV20-1 to TRBJ1-4, with D perhaps matching TRBD1 (5 bases). This CDR3 comprises 16 residues. V was cut by 0 bases and J by 4 bases, with 15 bases left in between. Germline loops: CDR1 DFQATT, CDR2 SNEGSKA (reference sequence). The CDR3 protein is CSAREFHGTDNEKLFF. The CDR3 nucleotides are TGCAGTGCTAGAGAGTTTCACGGGACGGATAATGAAAAACTGTTTTTT.

The genes are TRBV24-1 and TRBJ2-7, with 8 bases that match TRBD2. The CDR3 sequence is 13 residues long. The ends lost 7 bases at V and 0 bases at J; junction bases unmatched: 1. Germline values: CDR1 KGHDR, CDR2 SFDVKD. CDR3 DNA sequence: TGTGCCACCAGAGGGACTAGCTCCTACGAGCAGTACTTC. This translates into CATRGTSSYEQYF.

The rearrangement uses TRBV7-9 and TRBJ2-2, with a tentative D call TRBD1 (5 bases). Trimming removed 2 bases from V and 5 bases from J, with 12 bases in between. Germline-derived CDR1 and CDR2 are SEHNR and FQNEAQ (reference sequence). The CDR3 runs 15 residues. The CDR3 region is CASSLRGQVTGELFF. In DNA, the CDR3 is TGTGCCAGCAGCTTAAGGGGCCAAGTTACCGGGGAGCTGTTTTTT.

The chain links TRBV10-1 to TRBJ2-7; TRBD2 matches 10 bases. This CDR3 has 15 amino acids. J gave up 4 bases and V 10 bases, and 13 bases lay outside the gene matches. The V gene's germline CDR1 is WNHNN and CDR2 SYGVQD (reference sequence). As DNA, the CDR3 is TGCGCCAACCTCCCTCTAGCGGGAGAAAATTACGAGCAGTACTTC. It is translated as CANLPLAGENYEQYF.

This chain uses TRBV7-9 with TRBJ2-7, with 7 bases lining up with TRBD2. The J segment lost 11 bases and the V segment lost 1 base, leaving 5 bases of the junction unmatched. The CDR3 has 12 amino acids. Germline V lookup: CDR1 SEHNR, CDR2 FQNEAQ (reference sequence). In nucleotides, the CDR3 is TGTGCCAGCAGCTTAGAAGGGAGGGTGAAGTACTTC. Its translation is CASSLEGRVKYF.

The gene calls are TRBV20-1 and TRBJ2-7, with no clear D. Germline lookup yields CDR1 DFQATT and CDR2 SNEGSKA (reference sequence). Trimming stripped 3 bases from V and 0 bases from J, with 15 bases between. The length of the CDR3 is 15 residues. DNA of the CDR3: TGCAGTGCTAGTATTGCGGCAGCCAGCTCCTACGAGCAGTACTTC. It encodes CSASIAAASSYEQYF.

The chain has TRBV7-8 and TRBJ2-7; D remains ambiguous. Looked up from germline, CDR1 is SGHVS and CDR2 is FQNEAQ. The CDR3 length is 14 residues. Trimming cost V 2 bases and J 7 bases, with 15 bases left between them. DNA for the CDR3: TGTGCCAGCAGCTTATCGACAAGGCCTAGGGAGCAGTACTTC. Translating gives CASSLSTRPREQYF.

A note on this clonotype: The junction departs from germline at one end; a sequencing error may be responsible. The chain joins TRBV25-1 to TRBJ2-7; TRBD2 aligns across 11 bases. The CDR3 runs 16 residues. Germline V CDR1 and CDR2: MGHDK, SYGVNS. This CDR3 reads CASSELAGAISYEQYF. The CDR3 bases are TGTGCCAGTAGTGAACTAGCGGGAGCTATTAGTTACGAGCAGTACTTC.

This clonotype showed up many times. The V call is TRBV6-5, the J call TRBJ1-2; D perhaps matches TRBD1 (6 bases). Germline V gives CDR1 MNHEY, CDR2 SVGAGI. Trimming took 0 bases from V and 2 from J, leaving 10 bases between them. This CDR3 spans 15 amino acids. The chain's CDR3 is CASSYSSQGNYGYTF. CDR3 sequence (DNA): TGTGCCAGCAGTTACTCGAGCCAGGGGAACTATGGCTACACCTTC.

Written as DNA, the CDR3 is TGCGCCAGCAGTGACTCACCGCTGAACACTGAAGCTTTCTTT. Translation gives CASSDSPLNTEAFF. The gene calls are TRBV10-1 and TRBJ1-1; D not resolved. V was shortened by 3 bases and J by 0 bases, with 8 bases between the two germline ends. In germline, CDR1 is WNHNN, CDR2 SYGVQD (reference sequence). The CDR3 totals 14 residues.

CDR3 coding DNA: TGTGCCAGCAAGAGACTAGCGGGGTGCACAGATACGCAGTATTTT. Protein product: CASKRLAGCTDTQYF. The V gene is TRBV2, the J gene TRBJ2-3; 11 bases line up with TRBD2. The CDR3 extends over 15 amino acids. CDR1 and CDR2 from the germline V gene are SNHLY and FYNNEI. Trimming took 7 bases from V and 1 from J; bases not matched to a gene: 4.

This clonotype was recorded a few times. The chain uses TRBV6-5 and TRBJ1-4, with TRBD1 matching 9 bases. Per the germline V gene, CDR1 is MNHEY and CDR2 is SVGAGI. CDR3 size: 19 residues. V was pared by 5 bases and J by 10 bases, with 23 bases of the junction left unmatched. This CDR3 reads CASSPPAAKTGGVRGKLFF. Written as DNA, the CDR3 is TGTGCCAGCAGTCCGCCGGCGGCGAAAACAGGGGGCGTTAGGGGAAAACTGTTTTTT.

V is TRBV5-1 and J is TRBJ2-6; no definite D call. The CDR3 contains 14 residues. Germline V gene data show CDR1 as SGHRS and CDR2 as YFSETQ. Trimming took off 0 bases at V and 3 bases at J, with 4 bases between the two ends. CDR3 DNA: TGCGCCAGCAGCTTGGGATTTGGGGCCAACGTCCTGACTTTC. This translates into CASSLGFGANVLTF. The entire variable domain, with the rest obtained from reference TRBV5-1 and TRBJ2-6, is as follows: KAGVTQTPRYLIKTRGQQVTLSCSPISGHRSVSWYQQTPGQGLQFLFEYFSETQRNKGNFPGRFSGRQFSNSRSEMNVSTLELGDSALYLCASSLGFGANVLTFGAGSRLTVL.

J is TRBJ1-5 and V is TRBV2; perhaps TRBD1 as D (6 bases). CDR1 is SNHLY and CDR2 is FYNNEI in the germline V gene. V gave up 7 bases and J gave up 6 bases, with 16 bases separating them. The CDR3 length is 14 residues. This CDR3 is CASTWDNTVQPQHF. CDR3 in DNA: TGTGCCAGCACCTGGGACAACACGGTTCAGCCCCAGCATTTT.

The V gene is TRBV2, the J gene TRBJ1-1; D remains ambiguous. Trimming removed 6 bases at V and 4 bases at J, with 15 bases between. Germline values: CDR1 SNHLY, CDR2 FYNNEI. This CDR3 region has 14 residues. CDR3 in DNA: TGTGCCAGCAGAGCGACCTGGGCGGGCACTGAAGCTTTCTTT. It yields the protein CASRATWAGTEAFF.

As to this clonotype: Mismatch with germline at one junction end may stem from a read error. The V gene is TRBV11-3, the J gene TRBJ2-4; D ambiguous. This CDR3 comprises 13 residues. Per the germline V gene, CDR1 is SGHNT and CDR2 is YENEEA. The CDR3 protein is CAGSYHNANIQYF. In nucleotides, the CDR3 is TGTGCCGGCAGCTACCACAATGCTAACATTCAGTACTTC.

The genes are TRBV4-2 and TRBJ2-2, with 8 bases lining up with TRBD1. The CDR3 length is 17 residues. The germline gives CDR1 LGHNA, CDR2 YNFKEQ. J lost 1 base, V lost 1 base, and 5 bases had no gene match. The CDR3 is CASSQGNRGRNTGELFF. CDR3 DNA sequence: TGTGCCAGCAGCCAAGGGAACAGGGGGAGGAACACCGGGGAGCTGTTTTTT.

The chain links TRBV18 to TRBJ1-2; the D gene is possibly TRBD1 (6 bases). The germline CDR1 and CDR2 sequences are KGHSH and LQKENI. Trimming removed 3 bases at V and 6 bases at J, with 14 bases between. The CDR3 is 14 residues long. The CDR3 loop reads CASSPTQGPNGYTF. The CDR3 region has the DNA TGTGCCAGCTCACCGACACAGGGCCCTAATGGCTACACCTTC.

This clonotype was observed many times. The chain joins TRBV29-1 to TRBJ2-3; TRBD2 matches 11 bases. Germline trimming cut 6 bases from V and 4 bases from J; bases unmatched to any gene: 9. The germline V gene has CDR1 SQVTM and CDR2 ANQGSEA. The CDR3 spans 15 residues. The DNA of the CDR3 is TGCAGCGTAGTTACTAGCGGGAGAAGTCCAGATACGCAGTATTTT. Its protein is CSVVTSGRSPDTQYF.

This clonotype was seen at least ten times. This chain connects TRBV12-3 or TRBV12-4 to TRBJ1-2, with D tentatively TRBD1 (5 bases). The CDR3 consists of 14 residues. V was trimmed by 1 base and J by 7 bases, leaving 13 bases between them. This chain's CDR3 is CASSLVGGMRGYTF. CDR3 DNA sequence: TGTGCCAGCAGTTTAGTTGGGGGAATGCGTGGCTACACCTTC.